These 19 T cell receptor beta chains came from one sample sequenced in a study of blood T cell repertoires in COVID-19. Method: immunoSEQ multiplex PCR; TCRdb's copy keeps in-frame clones and lacks some. The table lists approximately 75,000 clones, around 74% of them singletons. Sequenced material: peripheral blood. The receptors stem from a human donor with acute or convalescent COVID-19. The donor label of this sample is uncertain.

This clone has just a few counts. This chain links TRBV18 with TRBJ2-1, with D maybe TRBD1 (6 bases). Trimming removed 4 bases from V and 9 bases from J, with 13 bases in between. Germline lookup yields CDR1 KGHSH and CDR2 LQKENI. The CDR3 loop spans 13 amino acids. This chain's CDR3 is CASSRRGKPEQFF. CDR3 nucleotides: TGTGCCAGCTCACGAAGGGGGAAACCTGAGCAGTTCTTC.

This clone appeared a few times. The chain employs TRBV6-5 and TRBJ2-7; 7 positions match TRBD2. This CDR3 has 15 residues. V shed 5 bases, J shed 0 bases, and the junction held 7 bases outside the gene matches. Germline-derived CDR1 and CDR2 are MNHEY and SVGAGI. Here the CDR3 DNA reads TGTGCCAGCAGTCGCGGGGGAGGCAGCTCCTACGAGCAGTACGTC. It specifies CASSRGGGSSYEQYV.

The rearrangement links TRBV19 to TRBJ1-3; possible D gene TRBD1, 5 bases. Germline loops: CDR1 LNHDA, CDR2 SQIVND (reference sequence). This CDR3 is built from 15 residues. Deletions cut 6 bases from V and 0 bases from J, with 12 bases between. The CDR3 is CASRWGLHSGNTIYF. CDR3 nucleotide sequence: TGTGCCAGTAGGTGGGGACTCCACTCTGGAAACACCATATATTTT.

V and J are TRBV7-3 and TRBJ2-2, with D possibly being TRBD2 (6 bases). V was clipped by 3 bases and J by 8 bases, with 13 bases between them. The CDR3 contains 14 residues. The germline gives CDR1 SGHTA, CDR2 FQGTGA. CDR3 sequence: CASSLGGPAGELFF. In DNA, the CDR3 is TGTGCCAGCAGCTTGGGAGGCCCGGCGGGGGAGCTGTTTTTT.

The gene calls are TRBV19 and TRBJ1-5, with 7 bases identical to TRBD1. This CDR3 spans 15 amino acids. Trimming took 7 bases from V and 7 from J; bases not matched to a gene: 13. CDR1 and CDR2 (germline): LNHDA, SQIVND (reference sequence). The CDR3: CASNPGRQGHQPQHF. The DNA of the CDR3 is TGTGCCAGTAACCCCGGTCGACAGGGCCACCAGCCCCAGCATTTT.

The chain is built from TRBV28 and TRBJ1-5; D call uncertain. The CDR3 extends over 13 amino acids. Germline CDR1 is MDHEN and CDR2 is SYDVKM. V lost 4 bases and J lost 1, with 5 bases in between. The CDR3 sequence is CASSSGSNQPQHF. CDR3 nucleotide sequence: TGTGCCAGCAGTTCGGGGAGCAATCAGCCCCAGCATTTT.

This chain uses TRBV19 with TRBJ2-6; 7 bases fit TRBD1. The CDR3 length is 16 residues. In germline, CDR1 is LNHDA, CDR2 SQIVND (reference sequence). The trim removed 3 bases at V and 1 base at J, leaving 3 bases unmatched. The CDR3 sequence is CASSIRTGSGANVLTF. Written as DNA, the CDR3 is TGTGCCAGTAGTATCCGGACAGGATCTGGGGCCAACGTCCTGACTTTC. The full variable domain, with the rest looked up from reference TRBV19 and TRBJ2-6, is DGGITQSPKYLFRKEGQNVTLSCEQNLNHDAMYWYRQDPGQGLRLIYYSQIVNDFQKGDIAEGYSVSREKKESFPLTVTSAQKNPTAFYLCASSIRTGSGANVLTFGAGSRLTVL.

The chain uses TRBV28 and TRBJ2-7, with 7 bases fitting TRBD2. Germline V gene lookup returns CDR1 MDHEN and CDR2 SYDVKM. The CDR3 runs 16 residues. The ends lost 7 bases at V and 6 bases at J; junction bases unmatched: 18. As DNA, the CDR3 is TGTGCCAGCACATCCCCTTTAGCGGGCGGGTTTGGCGAGCAGTACGTC. Translated: CASTSPLAGGFGEQYV.

This sequence joins TRBV19 and TRBJ2-7; 14 bases are shared with TRBD2. The V gene end was trimmed by 11 bases and the J gene end by 4 bases; junction bases not matched to a gene: 16. The CDR3 spans 17 residues. The germline CDR1 and CDR2 sequences are LNHDA and SQIVND (reference sequence). This CDR3 is CASGRVAGLAGAYEQYF. The CDR3 nucleotides are TGTGCCTCTGGTCGGGTAGCGGGACTAGCGGGAGCTTACGAGCAGTACTTC.

This rearrangement joins TRBV5-1 to TRBJ2-7; 9 nucleotides line up with TRBD2. J was trimmed by 0 bases and V by 5 bases; bases with no gene match: 3. This CDR3 comprises 14 residues. Germline V lookup: CDR1 SGHRS, CDR2 YFSETQ. In nucleotides, the CDR3 is TGCGCCAGCAGAGGAGCGGGAGGCTCCTACGAGCAGTACTTC. Amino acid sequence: CASRGAGGSYEQYF.

Here the CDR3 reads CASSQSGGTNTEAFF. DNA for the CDR3: TGTGCCAGCAGCCAATCGGGAGGGACGAACACTGAAGCTTTCTTT. The V call is TRBV16, the J call TRBJ1-1; D is perhaps TRBD1 (5 bases). The CDR3 is 15 amino acids. The V and J ends lost 0 bases and 1 base respectively, with 9 bases between them. Germline V gene data show CDR1 as KGHSY and CDR2 as FQNENV.

This clone was counted many times. The chain combines TRBV27 with TRBJ1-5; tentatively, D is TRBD1 (6 bases). Germline assignment: CDR1 MNHEY and CDR2 SMNVEV (reference sequence). V lost 4 bases to trimming and J lost 7 bases, with 20 bases between them. The CDR3 is 16 amino acids. The CDR3 here is CASSSWVGEGGQPQHF. The DNA of the CDR3 is TGTGCCAGCAGTTCTTGGGTTGGTGAAGGGGGACAGCCCCAGCATTTT.

The sample holds one count of this clone. The chain has TRBV11-1 and TRBJ1-2; D remains unclear. Trimming left V 3 bases short and J 4 bases short, with 6 bases between. The length of the CDR3 is 12 residues. Germline CDR1 SGHAT, CDR2 FQDESV (reference sequence). The DNA for the CDR3 is TGTGCCAGCAGCTTCGAGGGCTATGGCTACACCTTC. It is translated as CASSFEGYGYTF.

As for this clone: This same CDR3 is encoded by further DNA sequences in the sample. The chain couples TRBV6-5 to TRBJ1-1; perhaps TRBD1 as D (5 bases). V lost 0 bases, J lost 5 bases, and 10 bases lay in between. The CDR3 totals 14 residues. Per germline, CDR1 MNHEY and CDR2 SVGAGI. This chain's CDR3 is CASSYSQGRTEAFF. CDR3 bases: TGTGCCAGCAGTTACTCGCAGGGAAGGACTGAAGCTTTCTTT.

The chain is built from TRBV28 and TRBJ2-5, with 9 bases that match TRBD1. V gave up 3 bases and J gave up 3 bases; unmatched junction bases: 8. Germline-derived CDR1 and CDR2 are MDHEN and SYDVKM. The CDR3 runs to 16 residues. The CDR3 protein is CASSFSTGGGKETQYF. For the CDR3, the DNA is TGTGCCAGCAGTTTCAGTACAGGGGGCGGAAAAGAGACCCAGTACTTC.

The count of this clone is one. The chain carries TRBV9 and TRBJ1-6; D uncertain. In germline, CDR1 is SGDLS, CDR2 YYNGEE. The CDR3 spans 13 residues. Trimming pared 4 bases from V and 8 bases from J, leaving 10 bases between. The CDR3 sequence: CASSRSQDSPLHF. The CDR3 nucleotides read TGTGCCAGCAGCCGCTCCCAGGATTCACCCCTCCACTTT.

This chain joins TRBV5-4 and TRBJ2-1; weak D call: TRBD2 (6 bases). The germline V gene has CDR1 SGHNT and CDR2 YYREEE (reference sequence). V gave up 0 bases and J gave up 3 bases, with 13 bases separating them. This CDR3 contains 16 residues. The CDR3 DNA reads as TGTGCCAGCAGCTTGGCCCCGCGGGATGTCTACAATGAGCAGTTCTTC. As protein: CASSLAPRDVYNEQFF.

The chain combines TRBV5-4 with TRBJ2-5; perhaps TRBD2 as D (7 bases). Germline CDR1 SGHNT, CDR2 YYREEE (reference sequence). V lost 2 bases to trimming and J lost 5 bases, with 13 bases between them. The CDR3 covers 14 residues. CDR3 bases: TGTGCCAGCAGCTTCGACAGGCGGGGGGAGACCCAGTACTTC. Amino acid sequence: CASSFDRRGETQYF.

V is TRBV4-2 and J is TRBJ2-1, with TRBD2 identical over 9 bases. Germline V gives CDR1 LGHNA, CDR2 YNFKEQ. Trimming removed 5 bases from V and 8 bases from J; junction bases left unmatched: 13. This CDR3 comprises 16 residues. The CDR3 protein is CASSTGLAGELDEQFF. Here the CDR3 DNA reads TGTGCCAGCAGCACGGGTTTAGCGGGAGAGCTCGATGAGCAGTTCTTC.